This T cell receptor beta chain was sequenced in a study of shared clonotypes between healthy human individuals. Findings and limits, study-wide: Although depth was large, rarefaction showed that sequencing of the sorted subsets was incomplete. Estimated richness was generally greater in naive than memory subsets.

TCRdb's table, derived via immunoSEQ multiplex PCR, lists solely in-frame clones and lacks some. There are 2 million to 2.5 million clones in the sample; just under 95% occur only once, and approximately 0.41% lies in the top ten. Worth noting for this clone: Its target is unknown.

Participating donors were healthy, HIV-negative adults free of recent acute infections or vaccinations. The investigators split CD4+ cells into a CD45RA+ naive subset and a CD45RA-negative memory subset. V lost 1 base and J lost 8, with 15 bases in between. Germline assignment: CDR1 SGHDT and CDR2 YYEEEE. The CDR3 runs to 14 residues. The sample comprised naive CD4+ T cells from PBMCs. The subset denotes: CD45RA+ positively selected. This chain connects TRBV5-6 to TRBJ1-2; D is uncertain. The sequence was collected from a man aged 18 to 29 in good health. Some clones in this sample may be carry-over from other donors' samples. This chain's CDR3 is CASSLRHNSWGYTF. In DNA, the CDR3 is TGTGCCAGCAGCTTGAGACATAACTCCTGGGGCTACACCTTC.